This T cell receptor (beta chain) was recorded in a study of T cell responses to AZD1222 COVID-19 vaccine. The CDR3 has 14 residues. Germline loops: CDR1 SGHTA, CDR2 FQGNSA. Between the trimmed V and J ends, which lost 0 bases and 6 bases, there was a span of 11 bases. Method: immunoSEQ multiplex PCR; TCRdb's copy keeps in-frame clones and lacks some. Seen here are roughly 160,000 clones, 88% observed once, and the top ten hold around 5.5%. Study-wide findings and caveats: Unmutated variant regions reportedly attract nearly half of all spike-specific TCRs. Repertoires were obtained solely post-peak T cell response. The sample set comprised mostly white British donors with more females, and clonal diversity was possibly underestimated.

In the case of this clone: Its antigen remains unknown.

Specimen: peripheral blood, collected on day 0 of AZD1222 vaccination. The TCR comes from an adult in good health. The chain links TRBV7-2 to TRBJ1-2; D is possibly TRBD1 (6 bases). The CDR3 DNA is TGTGCCAGCAGCTTAGCGGGGGGCGCCCATGGCTACACCTTC. Translated: CASSLAGGAHGYTF. Full variable domain (outside the CDR3, taken from reference TRBV7-2 and TRBJ1-2): GAGVSQSPSNKVTEKGKDVELRCDPISGHTALYWYRQSLGQGLEFLIYFQGNSAPDKSGLPSDRFSAERTGGSVSTLTIQRTQQEDSAVYLCASSLAGGAHGYTFGSGTRLTVV.